This T cell receptor (beta chain) came from a study of T cell repertoires in cytomegalovirus infection (dated by TCRdb to between 2018 and 2021). At the level of the whole study: The HLA type of each donor mattered for the analysis, because public TCR beta signatures pointed to carriage of CMV infection along with the matching HLA type. Beyond this particular receptor, the publication reports: The ex vivo response was dominated by HLA-C-restricted CMV-specific TCR beta clonotypes, which also provided the single most frequent clonotype in two of eight donors. In both this cohort and an independent cohort of under 450 donors, the cumulative frequency of public TCR beta family members distinguished carriers of CMV infection plus the relevant HLA type.

Taken from the germline V gene, the CDR1 and CDR2 loops are SQVTM and ANQGSEA. V is reduced by 8 bases and J by 5 bases, leaving a spacing of 19 bases between them. The CDR3 numbers 14 residues from cysteine through phenylalanine. Only the CDR3 region is kept as DNA, spanning 42 bases read in frame from base 1. The sequencer listed for this sample is Illumina HiSeq 1500. TCRdb took the public reads, trimmed them with fastp at Q25, ran MiXCR for clone calling and kept in-frame beta chains. Identical CDR3 protein sequences are pooled into one entry, listed with their most common genes and DNA. This sample lists about 300,000 distinct CDR3 sequences; about 9.1% were detected once. The ten largest clones take up approximately 2.4% of the sample. This clonotype was seen a handful of times. Its cognate antigen has yet to be identified. No per-base quality is available; no much larger clone lies one base away.

The receptor was derived from a human donor in good health (CMV status not recorded). Some clones in this sample may be carry-over from other donors' samples. The sequenced material came from PBMCs. Recombination linked TRBV29-1 to TRBJ1-5, with the D gene not clear enough to name. The sequence in DNA is TGCAGCTCCTCGAACGGAGGGCAGGATCAGCCCCAGCATTTT. Protein translation: CSSSNGGQDQPQHF.